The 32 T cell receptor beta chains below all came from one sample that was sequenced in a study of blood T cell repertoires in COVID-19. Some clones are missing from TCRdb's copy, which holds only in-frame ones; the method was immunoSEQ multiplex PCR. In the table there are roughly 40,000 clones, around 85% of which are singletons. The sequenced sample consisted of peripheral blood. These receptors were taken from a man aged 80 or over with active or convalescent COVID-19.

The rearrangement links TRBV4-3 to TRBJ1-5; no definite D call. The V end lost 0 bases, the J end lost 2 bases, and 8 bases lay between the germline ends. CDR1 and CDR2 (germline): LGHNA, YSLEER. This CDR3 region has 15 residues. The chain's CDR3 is CASSQDILGNQPQHF. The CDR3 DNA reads TGCGCCAGCAGCCAAGATATCCTAGGCAATCAGCCCCAGCATTTT.

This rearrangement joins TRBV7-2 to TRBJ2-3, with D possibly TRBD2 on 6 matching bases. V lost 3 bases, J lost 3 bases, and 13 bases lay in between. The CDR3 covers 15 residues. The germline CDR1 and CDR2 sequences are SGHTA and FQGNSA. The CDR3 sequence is CASSFSGFGTDTQYF. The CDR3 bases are TGTGCCAGCAGCTTTAGCGGATTCGGTACAGATACGCAGTATTTT.

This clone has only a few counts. CDR3 nucleotides: TGTGCCAGCAGAGATACGGACAGAACAAATTCACCCCTCCACTTT. It specifies CASRDTDRTNSPLHF. The rearrangement uses TRBV2 and TRBJ1-6, with TRBD1 as a possible D gene (6 bases). The CDR3 is 15 amino acids. Germline V gene data show CDR1 as SNHLY and CDR2 as FYNNEI. The germline V and J ends were trimmed by 6 bases and 7 bases, with 16 bases remaining between them. Full variable domain (outside the CDR3, taken from reference TRBV2 and TRBJ1-6): EPEVTQTPSHQVTQMGQEVILRCVPISNHLYFYWYRQILGQKVEFLVSFYNNEISEKSEIFDDQFSVERPDGSNFTLKIRSTKLEDSAMYFCASRDTDRTNSPLHFGNGTRLTVT.

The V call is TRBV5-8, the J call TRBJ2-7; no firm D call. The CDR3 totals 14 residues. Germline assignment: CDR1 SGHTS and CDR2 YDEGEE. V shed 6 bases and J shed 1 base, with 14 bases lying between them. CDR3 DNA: TGTGCCAGCATTCCCACGCCGCGGTCCTACGAGCAGTACTTC. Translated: CASIPTPRSYEQYF.

CDR3 in amino acids: CASSPGIPFNQPQHF. The CDR3 DNA reads as TGTGCCAGCAGTCCCGGGATACCTTTCAATCAGCCCCAGCATTTT. The rearrangement uses TRBV6-5 and TRBJ1-5; no clear D. CDR3 length: 15 amino acids. In germline, CDR1 is MNHEY, CDR2 SVGAGI. Trimming pared 5 bases from V and 3 bases from J, leaving 14 bases between.

CDR3 in amino acids: CSVGVGLGGTEAFF. The CDR3 region has the DNA TGCAGCGTTGGGGTGGGTTTGGGGGGAACTGAAGCTTTCTTT. The rearrangement links TRBV29-1 to TRBJ1-1, with D possibly matching TRBD1 (5 bases). From germline, CDR1 is SQVTM and CDR2 ANQGSEA. This CDR3 comprises 14 residues. Trimming pared 4 bases from V and 5 bases from J, leaving 17 bases between.

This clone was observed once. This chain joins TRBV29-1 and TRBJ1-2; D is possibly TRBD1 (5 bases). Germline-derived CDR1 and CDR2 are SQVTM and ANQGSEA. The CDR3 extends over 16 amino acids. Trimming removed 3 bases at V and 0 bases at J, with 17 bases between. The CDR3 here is CSVDAQGPRSNYGYTF. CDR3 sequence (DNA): TGCAGCGTTGATGCGCAGGGCCCCCGATCTAACTATGGCTACACCTTC. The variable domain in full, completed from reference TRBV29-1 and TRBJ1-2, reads SAVISQKPSRDICQRGTSLTIQCQVDSQVTMMFWYRQQPGQSLTLIATANQGSEATYESGFVIDKFPISRPNLTFSTLTVSNMSPEDSSIYLCSVDAQGPRSNYGYTFGSGTRLTVV.

The CDR3 region is CASSLGGYGYTF. DNA for the CDR3: TGTGCCAGCAGCTTGGGGGGGTATGGCTACACCTTC. This rearrangement joins TRBV7-9 to TRBJ1-2; possible D gene TRBD1, 5 bases. The CDR3 extends over 12 amino acids. The germline CDR1 and CDR2 sequences are SEHNR and FQNEAQ (reference sequence). Trimming removed 3 bases from V and 5 bases from J, with 7 bases in between. Filled out from reference TRBV7-9 and TRBJ1-2, the complete variable domain reads DTGVSQNPRHKITKRGQNVTFRCDPISEHNRLYWYRQTLGQGPEFLTYFQNEAQLEKSRLLSDRFSAERPKGSFSTLEIQRTEQGDSAMYLCASSLGGYGYTFGSGTRLTVV.

This CDR3 is CASSQEPQHGYTF. Written as DNA, the CDR3 is TGTGCCAGCAGCCAAGAGCCACAGCATGGCTACACCTTC. The genes are TRBV3-1 (or the pseudogene TRBV3-2) and TRBJ1-2; no reliable D call. Germline CDR1 and CDR2: LGHDT and YNNKEL (reference sequence). There are 13 residues in the CDR3. V was pared by 0 bases and J by 6 bases, with 8 bases between.

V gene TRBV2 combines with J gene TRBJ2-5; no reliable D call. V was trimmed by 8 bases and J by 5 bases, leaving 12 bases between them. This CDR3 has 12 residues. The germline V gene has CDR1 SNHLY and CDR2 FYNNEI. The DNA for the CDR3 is TGTGCCAGCGGTGTGGCCGGGGAGACCCAGTACTTC. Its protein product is CASGVAGETQYF.

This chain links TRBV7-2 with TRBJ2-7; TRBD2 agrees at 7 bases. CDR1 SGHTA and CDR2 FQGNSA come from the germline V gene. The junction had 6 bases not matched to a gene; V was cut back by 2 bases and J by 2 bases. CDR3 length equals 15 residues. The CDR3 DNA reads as TGTGCCAGCAGCTTAAATACGGGAGGCCCCTACGAGCAGTACTTC. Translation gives CASSLNTGGPYEQYF.

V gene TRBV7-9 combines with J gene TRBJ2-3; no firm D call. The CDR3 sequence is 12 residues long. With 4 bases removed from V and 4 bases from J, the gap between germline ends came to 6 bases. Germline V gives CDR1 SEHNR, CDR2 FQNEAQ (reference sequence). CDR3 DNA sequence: TGTGCCAGCAGCTACTCTTCAGATACGCAGTATTTT. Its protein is CASSYSSDTQYF.

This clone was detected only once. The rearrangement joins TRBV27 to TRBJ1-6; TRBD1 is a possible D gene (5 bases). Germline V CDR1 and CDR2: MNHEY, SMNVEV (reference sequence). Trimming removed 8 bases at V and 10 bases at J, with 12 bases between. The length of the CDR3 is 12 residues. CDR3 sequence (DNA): TGTGCCAGCGGCAGTAGGGGATCACCCCTCCACTTT. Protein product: CASGSRGSPLHF.

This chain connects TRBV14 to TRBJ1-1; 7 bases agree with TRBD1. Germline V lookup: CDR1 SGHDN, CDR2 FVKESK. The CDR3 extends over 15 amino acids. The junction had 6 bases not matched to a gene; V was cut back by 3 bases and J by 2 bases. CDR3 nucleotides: TGTGCCAGCAGCCAGCTAACAGGGGTAAACACTGAAGCTTTCTTT. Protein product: CASSQLTGVNTEAFF.

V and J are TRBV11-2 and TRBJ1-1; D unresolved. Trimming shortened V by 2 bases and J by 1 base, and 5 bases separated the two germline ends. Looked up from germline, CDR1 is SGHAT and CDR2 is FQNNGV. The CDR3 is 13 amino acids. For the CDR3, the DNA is TGTGCCAGCAGCTTATCCCAGAACACTGAAGCTTTCTTT. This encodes CASSLSQNTEAFF.

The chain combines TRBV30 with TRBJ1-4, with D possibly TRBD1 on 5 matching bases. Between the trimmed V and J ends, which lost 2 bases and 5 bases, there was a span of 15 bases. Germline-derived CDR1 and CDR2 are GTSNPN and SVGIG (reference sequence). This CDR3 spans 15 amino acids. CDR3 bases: TGTGCCTGGAGTCCCGGGGGGACTGGAAATGAAAAACTGTTTTTT. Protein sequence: CAWSPGGTGNEKLFF.

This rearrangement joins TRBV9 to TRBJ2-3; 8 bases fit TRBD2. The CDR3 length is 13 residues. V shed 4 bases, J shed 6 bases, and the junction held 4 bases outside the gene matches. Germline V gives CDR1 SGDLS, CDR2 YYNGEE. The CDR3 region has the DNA TGTGCCAGCAGCCCCCGGGGGGGGGATACGCAGTATTTT. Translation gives CASSPRGGDTQYF.

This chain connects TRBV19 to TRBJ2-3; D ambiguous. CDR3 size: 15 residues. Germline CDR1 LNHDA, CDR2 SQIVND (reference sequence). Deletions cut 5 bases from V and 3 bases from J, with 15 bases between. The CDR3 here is CASSSAWSRTDTQYF. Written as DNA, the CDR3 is TGTGCCAGTAGTTCCGCGTGGAGTAGAACAGATACGCAGTATTTT.

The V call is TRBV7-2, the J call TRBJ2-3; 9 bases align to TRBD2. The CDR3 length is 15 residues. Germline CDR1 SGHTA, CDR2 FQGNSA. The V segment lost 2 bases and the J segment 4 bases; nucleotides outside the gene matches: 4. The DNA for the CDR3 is TGTGCCAGCAGCTTAACCGGCGGGGGGGCAGATACGCAGTATTTT. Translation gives CASSLTGGGADTQYF.

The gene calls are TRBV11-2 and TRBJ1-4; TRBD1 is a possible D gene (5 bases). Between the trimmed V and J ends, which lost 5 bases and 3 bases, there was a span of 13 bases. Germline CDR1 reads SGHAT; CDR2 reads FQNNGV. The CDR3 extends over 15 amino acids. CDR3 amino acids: CASSQGRGSNEKLFF. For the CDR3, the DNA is TGTGCCAGCAGCCAAGGGCGGGGGTCTAATGAAAAACTGTTTTTT.

CDR3 bases: TGTGCCAGCAGTGTCAGCCAGGGCCGCACAGATACGCAGTATTTT. This codes for CASSVSQGRTDTQYF. This rearrangement joins TRBV7-9 to TRBJ2-3; tentatively, D is TRBD1 (5 bases). Germline CDR1 is SEHNR and CDR2 is FQNEAQ (reference sequence). CDR3 size: 15 residues. The V end lost 6 bases, the J end lost 1 base, and 14 bases lay between the germline ends. Based on the CDR3 plus reference TRBV7-9 and TRBJ2-3, the full variable domain is DTGVSQNPRHKITKRGQNVTFRCDPISEHNRLYWYRQTLGQGPEFLTYFQNEAQLEKSRLLSDRFSAERPKGSFSTLEIQRTEQGDSAMYLCASSVSQGRTDTQYFGPGTRLTVL.

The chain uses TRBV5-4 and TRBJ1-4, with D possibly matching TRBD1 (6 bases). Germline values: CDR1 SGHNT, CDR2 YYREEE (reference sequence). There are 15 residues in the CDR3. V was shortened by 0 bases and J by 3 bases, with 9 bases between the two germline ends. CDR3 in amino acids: CASSLGGQSNEKLFF. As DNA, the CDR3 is TGTGCCAGCAGCTTGGGGGGACAATCTAATGAAAAACTGTTTTTT.

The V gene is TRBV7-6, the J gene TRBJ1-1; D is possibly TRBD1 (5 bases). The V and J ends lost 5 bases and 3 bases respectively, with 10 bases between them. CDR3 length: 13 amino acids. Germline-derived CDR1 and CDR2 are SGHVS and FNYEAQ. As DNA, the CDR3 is TGTGCCAGCAGCCTCGGGGGGGACACTGAAGCTTTCTTT. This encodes CASSLGGDTEAFF.

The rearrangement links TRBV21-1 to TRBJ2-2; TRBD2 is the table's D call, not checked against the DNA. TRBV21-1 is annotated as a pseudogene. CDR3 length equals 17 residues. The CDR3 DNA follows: TGTGCCAGCAGCAAAGTGGAGGAACAGGAGGGGACCGGGGAGCTGTTTTTT. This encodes CASSKVEEQEGTGELFF.

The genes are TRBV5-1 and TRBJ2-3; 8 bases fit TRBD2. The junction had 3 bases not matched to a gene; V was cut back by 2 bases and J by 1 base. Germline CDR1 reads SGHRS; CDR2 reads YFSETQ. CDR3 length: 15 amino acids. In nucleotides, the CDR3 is TGCGCCAGCAGCTTAATGACTAGCGGCACAGATACGCAGTATTTT. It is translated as CASSLMTSGTDTQYF. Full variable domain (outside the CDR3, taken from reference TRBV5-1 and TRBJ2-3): KAGVTQTPRYLIKTRGQQVTLSCSPISGHRSVSWYQQTPGQGLQFLFEYFSETQRNKGNFPGRFSGRQFSNSRSEMNVSTLELGDSALYLCASSLMTSGTDTQYFGPGTRLTVL.

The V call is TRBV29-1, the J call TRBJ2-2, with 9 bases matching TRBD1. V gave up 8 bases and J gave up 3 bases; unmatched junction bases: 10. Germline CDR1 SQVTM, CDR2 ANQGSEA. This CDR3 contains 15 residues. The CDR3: CSYDRGGAHTGELFF. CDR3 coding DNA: TGCAGCTACGACAGGGGGGGGGCCCACACCGGGGAGCTGTTTTTT.

Here the CDR3 reads CAIRPGQGANTEAFF. Written as DNA, the CDR3 is TGTGCCATCAGGCCGGGACAGGGAGCGAACACTGAAGCTTTCTTT. This chain connects TRBV10-3 to TRBJ1-1, with 9 bases identical to TRBD1. CDR3 length: 15 residues. The trim removed 6 bases at V and 1 base at J, leaving 6 bases unmatched. The germline CDR1 and CDR2 sequences are ENHRY and SYGVKD.

In DNA form, the CDR3 reads TGTGCCAGCAGCTTAACAGCTCACACCGGGGAGCTGTTTTTT. This gives the protein CASSLTAHTGELFF. This chain joins TRBV7-2 and TRBJ2-2; D not certain. The CDR3 totals 14 residues. Trimming left V 2 bases short and J 3 bases short, with 7 bases between. Germline lookup yields CDR1 SGHTA and CDR2 FQGNSA.

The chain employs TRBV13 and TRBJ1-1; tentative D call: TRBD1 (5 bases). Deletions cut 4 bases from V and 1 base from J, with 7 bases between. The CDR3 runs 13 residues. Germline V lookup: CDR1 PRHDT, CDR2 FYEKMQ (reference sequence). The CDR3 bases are TGTGCCAGCAGCTGGGGGGGGAACACTGAAGCTTTCTTT. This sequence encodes CASSWGGNTEAFF.

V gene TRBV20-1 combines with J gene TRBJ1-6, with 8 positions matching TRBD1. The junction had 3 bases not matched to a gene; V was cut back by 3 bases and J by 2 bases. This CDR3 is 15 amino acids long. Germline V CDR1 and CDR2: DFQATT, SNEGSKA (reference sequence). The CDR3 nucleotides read TGCAGTGCTAGTACAGGGGGAACCTATAATTCACCCCTCCACTTT. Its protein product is CSASTGGTYNSPLHF.

CDR3 sequence: CSGSITRSTEAFF. CDR3 DNA: TGCAGCGGGTCGATAACCCGGAGCACTGAAGCTTTCTTT. The J gene is TRBJ1-1, the V gene TRBV29-1; D gene unclear. The germline V and J ends were trimmed by 7 bases and 4 bases, with 16 bases remaining between them. CDR1 is SQVTM and CDR2 is ANQGSEA in the germline V gene. The CDR3 length is 13 residues.

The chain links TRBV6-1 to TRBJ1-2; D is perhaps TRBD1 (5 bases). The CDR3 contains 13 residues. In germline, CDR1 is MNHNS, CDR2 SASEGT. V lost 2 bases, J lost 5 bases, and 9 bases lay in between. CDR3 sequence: CASSESGKYGYTF. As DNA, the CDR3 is TGTGCCAGCAGTGAATCAGGGAAATATGGCTACACCTTC.